Presented here are 30 T cell receptor beta chains from one specimen sequenced in a study of blood T cell repertoires in COVID-19. Profiling relied on immunoSEQ multiplex PCR, and the TCRdb table lists in-frame clones only, not all of them. This table holds approximately 120,000 clones, around 82% found once. Sequencing used peripheral blood. The receptors stem from a human donor in a cohort sampled during active or convalescent COVID-19.

The chain links TRBV29-1 to TRBJ1-2; D not resolved. Trimming removed 4 bases at V and 2 bases at J, with 8 bases between. In germline, CDR1 is SQVTM, CDR2 ANQGSEA. The length of the CDR3 is 12 residues. CDR3 loop: CSVVTVNYGYTF. As DNA, the CDR3 is TGCAGCGTTGTAACAGTCAACTATGGCTACACCTTC.

The chain is built from TRBV28 and TRBJ2-1; 16 bases fit TRBD2. Trimming removed 6 bases from V and 0 bases from J; junction bases left unmatched: 8. Germline CDR1 and CDR2: MDHEN and SYDVKM. The CDR3 spans 19 residues. This CDR3 is CASRGTSGRVRSSYNEQFF. Here the CDR3 DNA reads TGTGCCAGCAGAGGGACTAGCGGGAGGGTTAGGAGCTCCTACAATGAGCAGTTCTTC.

The chain has TRBV5-1 and TRBJ2-1; 9 bases match TRBD1. Germline V lookup: CDR1 SGHRS, CDR2 YFSETQ. The CDR3 is 15 amino acids. J gave up 7 bases and V 0 bases, and 5 bases lay outside the gene matches. CDR3 sequence reads: CASSLEGQGINEQFF. In DNA, the CDR3 is TGCGCCAGCAGCTTGGAGGGACAGGGTATTAATGAGCAGTTCTTC.

Written as DNA, the CDR3 is TGTGCCAGCAGGTTCACAGGGGCGCATGAGCAGTACTTC. Translation gives CASRFTGAHEQYF. The chain uses TRBV2 and TRBJ2-7; the match to TRBD1 covers 7 bases. This CDR3 is 13 amino acids long. Trimming cost V 6 bases and J 7 bases; bases outside gene matches: 9. CDR1 is SNHLY and CDR2 is FYNNEI in the germline V gene.

The chain is built from TRBV9 and TRBJ2-1, with D tentatively TRBD2 (6 bases). Germline CDR1 and CDR2: SGDLS and YYNGEE. CDR3 size: 15 residues. The V gene lost 3 bases and the J gene lost 2 bases, with 12 bases spanning the gap. The CDR3 DNA sequence: TGTGCCAGCAGCGCATATAGCGGACCCTACAATGAGCAGTTCTTC. It translates to CASSAYSGPYNEQFF.

Only one count was recorded for this clone. The chain couples TRBV19 to TRBJ2-4; TRBD1 agrees at 7 bases. The germline CDR1 and CDR2 sequences are LNHDA and SQIVND (reference sequence). The CDR3 loop spans 15 amino acids. V lost 3 bases to trimming and J lost 8 bases; unmatched junction nucleotides: 10. Here the CDR3 reads CASSIAWGQRDIQYF. The CDR3 region has the DNA TGTGCCAGTAGTATCGCCTGGGGACAGAGGGACATTCAGTACTTC.

The chain recombines TRBV6-5 with TRBJ1-4; D perhaps matches TRBD1 (5 bases). Germline CDR1 and CDR2: MNHEY and SVGAGI. V was pared by 4 bases and J by 5 bases, with 11 bases between. The CDR3 runs to 14 residues. The CDR3 sequence: CASSFQGRNEKLFF. The DNA for the CDR3 is TGTGCCAGCAGTTTTCAGGGCCGGAATGAAAAACTGTTTTTT.

The rearrangement links TRBV5-6 to TRBJ2-5; TRBD2 agrees at 9 bases. The V gene end was trimmed by 0 bases and the J gene end by 3 bases; junction bases not matched to a gene: 6. Germline V gene data show CDR1 as SGHDT and CDR2 as YYEEEE. The CDR3 loop spans 16 amino acids. CDR3 coding DNA: TGTGCCAGCAGCTTGGCCTTGGCTAGCGGGGAAGAGACCCAGTACTTC. Translating it yields CASSLALASGEETQYF.

The chain carries TRBV7-2 and TRBJ2-5; 7 bases are shared with TRBD1. Germline V gene sequence: CDR1 SGHTA, CDR2 FQGNSA. The CDR3 extends over 15 amino acids. With V trimmed by 5 bases and J by 2 bases, 8 bases remained unmatched. The CDR3 region has the DNA TGTGCCAGCAGCCTCTCGCCGGGACAGCAAGAGACCCAGTACTTC. This gives the protein CASSLSPGQQETQYF.

The chain couples TRBV7-8 to TRBJ1-6; possible D gene TRBD1, 6 bases. Germline CDR1 SGHVS, CDR2 FQNEAQ. The V end lost 5 bases, the J end lost 3 bases, and 14 bases lay between the germline ends. The length of the CDR3 is 16 residues. For the CDR3, the DNA is TGTGCCAGCAGCCAACAGGGAAGGGGCTATAATTCACCCCTCCACTTT. Protein: CASSQQGRGYNSPLHF.

The V call is TRBV3-1 (or the pseudogene TRBV3-2), the J call TRBJ1-3; 7 bases agree with TRBD1. V lost 4 bases to trimming and J lost 2 bases; unmatched junction nucleotides: 2. CDR1 LGHDT and CDR2 YNNKEL come from the germline V gene (reference sequence). CDR3 size: 14 residues. CDR3 loop: CASSLTGAGNTIYF. CDR3 DNA sequence: TGTGCCAGCAGCCTAACAGGGGCTGGAAACACCATATATTTT.

The rearrangement joins TRBV12-3 or TRBV12-4 to TRBJ2-5; D gene uncertain. V dropped 6 bases and J dropped 5 bases, with 7 bases sitting between them. The length of the CDR3 is 11 residues. Here the CDR3 DNA reads TGTGCCAGCAGAGCCCGCGAGACCCAGTACTTC. It codes for CASRARETQYF.

The chain uses TRBV29-1 and TRBJ2-3; 9 bases are a match to TRBD1. CDR1 and CDR2 (germline): SQVTM, ANQGSEA. The length of the CDR3 is 15 residues. With 0 bases clipped from V and 3 bases from J, the junction kept 4 bases outside the gene matches. The CDR3 nucleotides are TGCAGCGTTGAAGAAGGGACAGGGTGGACAGATACGCAGTATTTT. Its protein is CSVEEGTGWTDTQYF.

This clone was seen only once. The V and J genes are TRBV9 and TRBJ1-1; a weak D match, TRBD1 (5 bases). CDR1 and CDR2 from the germline V gene are SGDLS and YYNGEE. V lost 0 bases to trimming and J lost 7 bases, with 10 bases between them. The CDR3 totals 13 residues. CDR3 nucleotides: TGTGCCAGCAGCGTAGATACCGGGGGTGAAGCTTTCTTT. Its translation is CASSVDTGGEAFF.

This clone occurred once. The J gene is TRBJ2-1, the V gene TRBV10-3; 8 nucleotides match TRBD1. The CDR3 has 14 residues. V lost 10 bases, J lost 6 bases, and 11 bases stayed unmatched. Germline CDR1 ENHRY, CDR2 SYGVKD. The CDR3 spells CATGGQGATNEQFF. DNA of the CDR3: TGTGCCACGGGCGGGCAGGGGGCAACCAATGAGCAGTTCTTC.

V and J are TRBV18 and TRBJ2-1, with TRBD2 as a possible D gene (6 bases). CDR1 is KGHSH and CDR2 is LQKENI in the germline V gene. V was cut by 4 bases and J by 10 bases, with 20 bases left in between. The CDR3 length is 15 residues. Here the CDR3 reads CASSLAATGAGEQFF. CDR3 bases: TGTGCCAGCTCACTGGCAGCCACTGGTGCGGGGGAGCAGTTCTTC.

The genes are TRBV12-3 or TRBV12-4 and TRBJ1-1, with D unclear. The CDR3 contains 12 residues. V was shortened by 6 bases and J by 7 bases, with 12 bases between the two germline ends. CDR3 sequence: CASRADTYEAFF. In DNA, the CDR3 is TGTGCCAGCAGAGCAGACACATATGAAGCTTTCTTT.

The V and J genes are TRBV5-1 and TRBJ2-7; D perhaps matches TRBD1 (5 bases). The CDR3 is 14 amino acids. Germline CDR1 SGHRS, CDR2 YFSETQ. V was pared by 1 base and J by 6 bases, with 14 bases between. The CDR3, as DNA: TGCGCCAGCAGCTTGCAGGGAACCATTTCCGAGCAGTACTTC. Translating gives CASSLQGTISEQYF.

The genes are TRBV27 and TRBJ1-1; D remains ambiguous. Trimming stripped 5 bases from V and 1 base from J, with 11 bases between. Germline-derived CDR1 and CDR2 are MNHEY and SMNVEV (reference sequence). The CDR3 extends over 14 amino acids. Written as DNA, the CDR3 is TGTGCCAGCAGTCCCCGACTCGGGAACACTGAAGCTTTCTTT. Its translation is CASSPRLGNTEAFF.

The chain carries TRBV27 and TRBJ1-5; D is perhaps TRBD1 (6 bases). CDR3 length: 14 residues. Germline V CDR1 and CDR2: MNHEY, SMNVEV (reference sequence). V was trimmed by 4 bases and J by 6 bases, leaving 13 bases between them. CDR3 in DNA: TGTGCCAGCAGTTCGCAGCGGGGGCCTCAGCCCCAGCATTTT. It codes for CASSSQRGPQPQHF.

With respect to this clone: The sample holds other DNA sequences that translate to the same CDR3. The chain links TRBV6-1 to TRBJ2-1; 7 bases agree with TRBD1. This CDR3 region has 13 residues. Looked up from germline, CDR1 is MNHNS and CDR2 is SASEGT. V trimming: 3 bases; J trimming: 7 bases; junction bases outside the gene matches: 3. In DNA form, the CDR3 reads TGTGCCAGCAGTGAGAGACAGGGTAATGAGCAGTTCTTC. Encoded protein: CASSERQGNEQFF.

V is TRBV30 and J is TRBJ2-7; TRBD2 aligns across 8 bases. CDR1 is GTSNPN, CDR2 SVGIG, per germline (reference sequence). With 8 bases clipped from V and 4 bases from J, the junction kept 16 bases outside the gene matches. This CDR3 has 15 amino acids. CDR3 coding DNA: TGTGCCGGAAACGGGGGGGGGCGGAGGGCTTACGAGCAGTACTTC. Translating it yields CAGNGGGRRAYEQYF.

The rearrangement uses TRBV2 and TRBJ2-3; a weak D match, TRBD2 (7 bases). The CDR3 consists of 14 residues. V dropped 4 bases and J dropped 4 bases, with 12 bases sitting between them. Germline lookup yields CDR1 SNHLY and CDR2 FYNNEI. The CDR3: CASSGAGASDTQYF. The CDR3 nucleotides read TGTGCCAGCAGTGGGGCGGGGGCCTCAGATACGCAGTATTTT.

This clone was detected only a few times. Other DNA sequences in this specimen translate into the identical CDR3. Here the CDR3 reads CASSSSFGEQYF. In DNA form, the CDR3 reads TGTGCCAGCAGCTCCTCCTTCGGCGAGCAGTACTTC. The chain has TRBV7-2 and TRBJ2-7; D unresolved. The CDR3 is 12 residues long. V gave up 4 bases and J gave up 6 bases, with 10 bases separating them. Germline V lookup: CDR1 SGHTA, CDR2 FQGNSA.

This chain connects TRBV2 to TRBJ1-1; D gene unclear. The germline V gene has CDR1 SNHLY and CDR2 FYNNEI. The CDR3 is 16 residues long. V dropped 6 bases and J dropped 1 base, with 18 bases sitting between them. This CDR3 is CASREALTKGNTEAFF. DNA of the CDR3: TGTGCCAGCAGGGAGGCCCTCACAAAGGGGAACACTGAAGCTTTCTTT.

The genes are TRBV3-1 (or the pseudogene TRBV3-2) and TRBJ1-2; TRBD1 might be the D (5 bases). Germline values: CDR1 LGHDT, CDR2 YNNKEL (reference sequence). The CDR3 is made up of 14 amino acids. With 4 bases removed from V and 5 bases from J, the gap between germline ends came to 14 bases. The CDR3 protein is CASSPLSGWYGYTF. In nucleotides, the CDR3 is TGTGCCAGCAGCCCTTTGTCAGGGTGGTATGGCTACACCTTC.

The chain couples TRBV7-2 to TRBJ2-4; tentatively, D is TRBD1 (6 bases). CDR1 and CDR2 (germline): SGHTA, FQGNSA. This CDR3 has 16 residues. V dropped 4 bases and J dropped 3 bases, with 16 bases sitting between them. CDR3 DNA sequence: TGTGCCAGCAGCTCCTCTCCCGGGACAAGCAAAAACATTCAGTACTTC. It codes for CASSSSPGTSKNIQYF.

This rearrangement joins TRBV7-9 to TRBJ1-1; D is ambiguous. Germline CDR1 and CDR2: SEHNR and FQNEAQ (reference sequence). The CDR3 is 12 amino acids. V was cut by 1 base and J by 5 bases, with 5 bases left in between. CDR3 loop: CASSLGPTEAFF. In DNA form, the CDR3 reads TGTGCCAGCAGCTTAGGGCCGACTGAAGCTTTCTTT.

The V gene is TRBV6-5, the J gene TRBJ2-1, with 7 positions matching TRBD1. The germline gives CDR1 MNHEY, CDR2 SVGAGI. V was clipped by 6 bases and J by 4 bases; unmatched bases: 9. The CDR3 totals 15 residues. CDR3 loop: CASRAQGSGYNEQFF. CDR3 nucleotides: TGTGCCAGCAGGGCACAGGGGTCGGGGTACAATGAGCAGTTCTTC.

The chain recombines TRBV6-5 with TRBJ1-2; tentatively, D is TRBD1 (5 bases). CDR3 size: 14 residues. Trimming took off 5 bases at V and 4 bases at J, with 14 bases between the two ends. Germline loops: CDR1 MNHEY, CDR2 SVGAGI. This CDR3 is CASSNTGGGYGYTF. The CDR3 DNA is TGTGCCAGCAGTAACACCGGCGGGGGCTATGGCTACACCTTC.